The 28 T cell receptor beta chains presented below share a single source sample, sequenced in a study of cytomegalovirus exposure and HLA in healthy donors. Primers included in the PCR were 60 Vbeta and 13 Jbeta primers. Data came from immunoSEQ multiplex PCR; TCRdb stores just in-frame clones and leaves some out. The sample lists some 180,000 clones, around 90% occurring once. Sequencing was done on a sample of PBMCs. These receptors were collected from a boy between 2 and 15 years old in good health and CMV-seronegative.

This clone was observed once. The V gene is TRBV30, the J gene TRBJ2-7, with a possible D match to TRBD2 (5 bases). The CDR3 sequence is 15 residues long. The V gene lost 0 bases and the J gene lost 5 bases, with 17 bases spanning the gap. Germline V CDR1 and CDR2: GTSNPN, SVGIG (reference sequence). The CDR3 coding sequence is TGTGCCTGGAGTGTAAGTCCGGGAATGGGCCACGAGCAGTACTTC. Translated: CAWSVSPGMGHEQYF.

The rearrangement uses TRBV9 and TRBJ2-2; D gene uncertain. This CDR3 is 16 amino acids long. V was trimmed by 1 base and J by 3 bases, leaving 13 bases between them. The germline gives CDR1 SGDLS, CDR2 YYNGEE. The CDR3, as DNA: TGTGCCAGCAGCGTAAGTCCAGACTTTGACACCGGGGAGCTGTTTTTT. Amino acids: CASSVSPDFDTGELFF.

CDR3 region: CASHRALEALFF. The CDR3 DNA reads TGTGCCAGCCACAGGGCCCTAGAGGCACTGTTTTTT. The rearrangement uses TRBV2 and TRBJ1-4; maybe TRBD1 (6 bases). Germline values: CDR1 SNHLY, CDR2 FYNNEI. The CDR3 runs to 12 residues. V lost 8 bases and J lost 13, with 17 bases in between.

The V call is TRBV10-3, the J call TRBJ1-1; TRBD1 is a possible D gene (6 bases). CDR3 length equals 13 residues. Between the trimmed V and J ends, which lost 7 bases and 3 bases, there was a span of 12 bases. Germline loops: CDR1 ENHRY, CDR2 SYGVKD. The DNA for the CDR3 is TGTGCCATCACTCGGACAGACTACACTGAAGCTTTCTTT. Its translation is CAITRTDYTEAFF.

The rearrangement links TRBV12-5 to TRBJ1-5, with 7 bases matching TRBD1. Germline CDR1 and CDR2: LGHNT and FRNRAP. V shed 6 bases, J shed 1 base, and the junction held 9 bases outside the gene matches. The CDR3 covers 16 residues. Written as DNA, the CDR3 is TGTGCTAGTGGCCCCCCACCAGGGGGAAGCAATCAGCCCCAGCATTTT. This sequence encodes CASGPPPGGSNQPQHF.

The V gene is TRBV28, the J gene TRBJ2-7; D might be TRBD1 (7 bases). The CDR3 runs 17 residues. V was pared by 3 bases and J by 2 bases, with 20 bases between. The germline CDR1 and CDR2 sequences are MDHEN and SYDVKM. The CDR3 sequence is CASSLPPGGTDPYEQYF. CDR3 in DNA: TGTGCCAGCAGTTTGCCTCCAGGAGGGACAGATCCCTACGAGCAGTACTTC.

This rearrangement joins TRBV20-1 to TRBJ2-7; D perhaps matches TRBD2 (5 bases). The germline gives CDR1 DFQATT, CDR2 SNEGSKA (reference sequence). The CDR3 runs 11 residues. The germline V and J ends were trimmed by 3 bases and 6 bases, with 9 bases remaining between them. In DNA, the CDR3 is TGCAGTGCTAGGGTGGCGGGCGAGCAGTACTTC. Protein product: CSARVAGEQYF.

This clone was counted a few times. This chain connects TRBV21-1 to TRBJ2-7; no check of the table's D call, TRBD1, against the DNA was made. TRBV21-1 constitutes a pseudogene. CDR3 length equals 17 residues. CDR3 DNA: TGTGCCAGCAGCCTACCATCCGGGACAGGGGGTTACGAAGAGCAGTACTTC. This sequence encodes CASSLPSGTGGYEEQYF.

This rearrangement joins TRBV30 to TRBJ1-4, with D possibly matching TRBD1 (6 bases). The germline V and J ends were trimmed by 0 bases and 5 bases, with 13 bases remaining between them. Germline V gene sequence: CDR1 GTSNPN, CDR2 SVGIG (reference sequence). This CDR3 has 15 residues. CDR3 amino acids: CAWSVVGQVNEKLFF. The CDR3 coding sequence is TGTGCCTGGAGTGTTGTGGGACAAGTAAATGAAAAACTGTTTTTT. The full variable domain, rest sourced from reference TRBV30 and TRBJ1-4, is SQTIHQWPATLVQPVGSPLSLECTVEGTSNPNLYWYRQAAGRGLQLLFYSVGIGQISSEVPQNLSASRPQDRQFILSSKKLLLSDSGFYLCAWSVVGQVNEKLFFGSGTQLSVL.

Only one count was recorded for this clone. The rearrangement joins TRBV5-6 to TRBJ2-7; D may be TRBD1 (6 bases). The CDR3 loop spans 15 amino acids. The germline CDR1 and CDR2 sequences are SGHDT and YYEEEE. The V gene lost 3 bases and the J gene lost 3 bases, with 16 bases spanning the gap. As DNA, the CDR3 is TGTGCCAGCAGCTCGGACCCCGGGACAAGCTACGAGCAGTACTTC. Translation gives CASSSDPGTSYEQYF.

The count of this clone is one. The chain combines TRBV28 with TRBJ1-4; the match to TRBD1 covers 7 bases. The J segment lost 8 bases and the V segment lost 2 bases, leaving 8 bases of the junction unmatched. The CDR3 has 15 amino acids. From germline, CDR1 is MDHEN and CDR2 SYDVKM. The CDR3 DNA is TGTGCCAGCAGTTTAGAGGGGGCGGGCGGAGAAAAACTGTTTTTT. Translated: CASSLEGAGGEKLFF.

V is TRBV5-1 and J is TRBJ2-5; tentatively, D is TRBD1 (7 bases). V was cut by 1 base and J by 5 bases, with 12 bases left in between. The germline gives CDR1 SGHRS, CDR2 YFSETQ. The CDR3 spans 14 residues. In DNA form, the CDR3 reads TGCGCCAGCAGCTTGAAGGGGGCGGGGGAGACCCAGTACTTC. This sequence encodes CASSLKGAGETQYF. Variable domain in full (rest from reference TRBV5-1 and TRBJ2-5): KAGVTQTPRYLIKTRGQQVTLSCSPISGHRSVSWYQQTPGQGLQFLFEYFSETQRNKGNFPGRFSGRQFSNSRSEMNVSTLELGDSALYLCASSLKGAGETQYFGPGTRLLVL.

This clone has just one count. The chain combines TRBV6-4 with TRBJ1-6; weak D call: TRBD1 (6 bases). In germline, CDR1 is MRHNA, CDR2 SNTAGT. This CDR3 contains 13 residues. V was trimmed by 2 bases and J by 15 bases, leaving 14 bases between them. CDR3 bases: TGTGCCAGCAGTGACACCCCCGGGACAAGCCTCCACTTT. The encoded protein is CASSDTPGTSLHF.

The chain carries TRBV6-5 and TRBJ1-2; 7 nucleotides line up with TRBD1. This CDR3 comprises 15 residues. The germline V gene encodes CDR1 MNHEY and CDR2 SVGAGI. J gave up 2 bases and V 6 bases, and 9 bases lay outside the gene matches. Written as DNA, the CDR3 is TGTGCCAGCAGCGTAAACTGGGACAGCAACTATGGCTACACCTTC. This translates into CASSVNWDSNYGYTF.

V usage is TRBV7-9 and J usage is TRBJ1-6; possible D gene TRBD1, 5 bases. Trimming took off 1 base at V and 7 bases at J, with 11 bases between the two ends. Germline V gives CDR1 SEHNR, CDR2 FQNEAQ (reference sequence). This CDR3 comprises 15 residues. The CDR3 nucleotides read TGTGCCAGCAGCTTAGGTGGGGCGTCGAATTCACCCCTCCACTTT. It encodes CASSLGGASNSPLHF.

This clone was observed a few times. This sequence joins TRBV6-1 and TRBJ2-7, with D possibly being TRBD1 (5 bases). Trimming removed 0 bases from V and 3 bases from J, with 9 bases in between. Per germline, CDR1 MNHNS and CDR2 SASEGT. This CDR3 comprises 14 residues. The CDR3: CASSEAQADYEQYF. DNA for the CDR3: TGTGCCAGCAGTGAAGCACAGGCGGACTACGAGCAGTACTTC.

The rearrangement joins TRBV19 to TRBJ1-1, with D possibly matching TRBD1 (6 bases). The germline V gene has CDR1 LNHDA and CDR2 SQIVND (reference sequence). The CDR3 runs to 15 residues. The V and J ends lost 3 bases and 6 bases respectively, with 17 bases between them. The CDR3 nucleotides read TGTGCCAGTAGTATTTTACAGGGAGGGACGGCTGAAGCTTTCTTT. It is translated as CASSILQGGTAEAFF.

This chain links TRBV5-1 with TRBJ2-5; 7 bases map to TRBD1. This CDR3 is built from 15 residues. CDR1 is SGHRS, CDR2 YFSETQ, per germline. J gave up 2 bases and V 3 bases, and 7 bases lay outside the gene matches. The CDR3 bases are TGCGCCAGCAGCTGGCGAACGGGACAGCAAGAGACCCAGTACTTC. Its translation is CASSWRTGQQETQYF.

This clone was seen a handful of times. The rearrangement joins TRBV5-4 to TRBJ2-5, with D uncertain. CDR1 is SGHNT, CDR2 YYREEE, per germline (reference sequence). The CDR3 is 12 residues long. With 1 base removed from V and 5 bases from J, the gap between germline ends came to 6 bases. Here the CDR3 reads CASSLSGETQYF. The CDR3 DNA follows: TGTGCCAGCAGCTTGTCCGGGGAGACCCAGTACTTC.

This clone was observed a handful of times. The rearrangement links TRBV10-1 to TRBJ2-7; D ambiguous. V lost 2 bases and J 4 bases, leaving 9 bases between the germline ends. CDR3 size: 13 residues. Germline CDR1 is WNHNN and CDR2 is SYGVQD (reference sequence). The CDR3 here is CASSEQGGYEQYF. In nucleotides, the CDR3 is TGCGCCAGCAGTGAGCAAGGCGGATACGAGCAGTACTTC.

The J gene is TRBJ1-1, the V gene TRBV5-6; D is unclear. Trimming stripped 0 bases from V and 1 base from J, with 10 bases between. This CDR3 comprises 15 residues. CDR1 and CDR2 (germline): SGHDT, YYEEEE. The CDR3 DNA reads as TGTGCCAGCAGCTTGGCTGGCAGGTCGAACACTGAAGCTTTCTTT. It encodes CASSLAGRSNTEAFF.

The chain employs TRBV9 and TRBJ2-5; 7 bases line up with TRBD1. Germline lookup yields CDR1 SGDLS and CDR2 YYNGEE. J gave up 5 bases and V 3 bases, and 1 base lay outside the gene matches. The CDR3 totals 12 residues. CDR3 nucleotides: TGTGCCAGCAGCGCCAGGGGGGAGACCCAGTACTTC. Amino acid sequence: CASSARGETQYF.

The V call is TRBV28, the J call TRBJ2-7, with a tentative D call TRBD2 (6 bases). V was cut by 3 bases and J by 3 bases, with 12 bases left in between. The CDR3 spans 14 residues. Germline assignment: CDR1 MDHEN and CDR2 SYDVKM. CDR3 DNA sequence: TGTGCCAGCAGTTTCGGCGGGACCGTCTACGAGCAGTACTTC. Translation: CASSFGGTVYEQYF.

This chain links TRBV9 with TRBJ2-7, with D perhaps TRBD1 (5 bases). The CDR3 length is 14 residues. Germline CDR1 reads SGDLS; CDR2 reads YYNGEE. The ends were cut back, 0 bases at V and 1 base at J, with 8 bases in the middle. CDR3 sequence (DNA): TGTGCCAGCAGCGTAGACCCAGGGTCCTACGAGCAGTACTTC. It specifies CASSVDPGSYEQYF.

CDR3 sequence (DNA): TGTGCCAGCAGCTGGGGGACAGGGCCTTCACCCCTCCACTTT. It translates to CASSWGTGPSPLHF. The gene calls are TRBV7-3 and TRBJ1-6, with 9 positions matching TRBD1. Germline V gives CDR1 SGHTA, CDR2 FQGTGA. This CDR3 region has 14 residues. Trimming cost V 4 bases and J 9 bases; bases outside gene matches: 4. The whole variable domain, remainder taken from reference TRBV7-3 and TRBJ1-6, is GAGVSQTPSNKVTEKGKYVELRCDPISGHTALYWYRQSLGQGPEFLIYFQGTGAADDSGLPNDRFFAVRPEGSVSTLKIQRTERGDSAVYLCASSWGTGPSPLHFGNGTRLTVT.

The rearrangement uses TRBV9 and TRBJ1-2; 9 bases match TRBD1. Germline lookup yields CDR1 SGDLS and CDR2 YYNGEE. This CDR3 has 14 amino acids. The junction had 8 bases not matched to a gene; V was cut back by 3 bases and J by 8 bases. DNA for the CDR3: TGTGCCAGCAGCGCGGACAGGGGCTTTGGAGGCTACACCTTC. Residues: CASSADRGFGGYTF.

The gene calls are TRBV4-2 and TRBJ2-5; D remains ambiguous. The CDR3 loop spans 14 amino acids. Trimming took 0 bases from V and 6 from J, leaving 11 bases between them. The V gene's germline CDR1 is LGHNA and CDR2 YNFKEQ. As DNA, the CDR3 is TGTGCCAGCAGCCAAGACGAGGTTCTCAAGACCCAGTACTTC. The encoded protein is CASSQDEVLKTQYF.

This clone appeared a few times. This chain uses TRBV6-6 with TRBJ2-7, with 9 bases matching TRBD1. The CDR3 consists of 15 residues. The germline gives CDR1 MNHNY, CDR2 SVGAGI (reference sequence). Germline trimming cut 6 bases from V and 1 base from J; bases unmatched to any gene: 7. The CDR3 reads CASSLPGTGSYEQYF. CDR3 nucleotides: TGTGCCAGCAGCTTACCCGGGACAGGGTCCTACGAGCAGTACTTC.